These T cell receptor beta chains were read from a single sample in a study of blood T cells in healthy people across ages. Via MiXCR, TCRdb re-called the 5' RACE reads, giving one row per CDR3 protein. Seen here are hundreds of thousands of distinct CDR3 sequences, under 65% observed once, and the top ten hold about 13%. The sequenced sample consisted of blood. These receptors were collected from a woman over 75 in good health. The CDR3 runs from the conserved cysteine through the conserved F or W. The order of the fields is clone size, V gene, J gene, D gene, CDR3 DNA, CDR3 protein. D genes are given only for firm matches. Clone size is stated in some rows and not others, as once, few, many or a class when expanded.

.	TRBV4-1	TRBJ1-2	TRBD1	TGCGCCAGCAGCCCCTTGGGACAGAAAGGCTACACCTTC	CASSPLGQKGYTF
.	TRBV29-1	TRBJ1-2	TRBD1	TGCAGCGTTGCCAGCCGGGACAGGGGTTCTGGCTACACCTTC	CSVASRDRGSGYTF
few	TRBV4-1	TRBJ2-2	TRBD2	TGCGCCAGCAACCCCCTAGCGGGAGTCTCCGGGGAGCTGTTTTTT	CASNPLAGVSGELFF
.	TRBV7-2	TRBJ2-3	TRBD2	TGTGCCGGCAGCCTACTCCCTAGCGGGGGTACAGATATGCAGTATTTT	CAGSLLPSGGTDMQYF
once	TRBV6-5	TRBJ1-2	.	TGTGCCAGCATCGCACCGGGACCGCTCTATGGCTACACCTTC	CASIAPGPLYGYTF
few	TRBV30	TRBJ2-1	.	TGTGCCTGGAGTTCCCCTGTCGGTGAGCAGTTCTTC	CAWSSPVGEQFF
.	TRBV12-3/TRBV12-4	TRBJ2-7	.	TGTGCCAGCAGGCGGGACATCATCCCGTACGAGCAGTACTTC	CASRRDIIPYEQYF
.	TRBV7-2	TRBJ2-3	TRBD2	TGTGCCAGCAGCTATATAGCGGGACTAAGCACAGATACGCAGTATTTT	CASSYIAGLSTDTQYF
.	TRBV10-3	TRBJ1-1	.	TGTGCCATCAGTGAGTCCATGAACACTGAAGCTTTCTTT	CAISESMNTEAFF
.	TRBV29-1	TRBJ2-1	TRBD2	TGCAGCAACGCGGGAGTTCGGGGTTTTAATAAGCAGTTCTTC	CSNAGVRGFNKQFF
.	TRBV21-1	TRBJ2-7	.	TGTGCCAGCAGATCCGACTGGGATGGCAATGAGCAGTACTTC	CASRSDWDGNEQYF
.	TRBV20-1	TRBJ2-1	.	TGCAGTGCTAGATTGGGGGGGCCTCTAGATGAGCAGTTCTTC	CSARLGGPLDEQFF
.	TRBV18	TRBJ2-3	TRBD2	TGTGCCAGCTCCCCCACTAGCGGGGAAACAGATACGCAGTATTTT	CASSPTSGETDTQYF
many	TRBV20-1	TRBJ2-5	TRBD2	TGCAGTGCTAGGGGGACTAGCGGGGAGACCCAGTACTTC	CSARGTSGETQYF
.	TRBV7-9	TRBJ2-3	.	TGTGCCAGCAGCTTAACTATACAGGGAATAACAGATACGCAGTATTTT	CASSLTIQGITDTQYF
few	TRBV19	TRBJ1-5	.	TGTGCCAGTAGTATGAACTCCGGACGTGTTCAGCCCCAGCATTTT	CASSMNSGRVQPQHF
.	TRBV6-6	TRBJ2-3	.	TGTGCCAACAGGGAAAGTACAGAAACAGATACGCAGTATTTT	CANRESTETDTQYF
.	TRBV3-1	TRBJ1-5	.	TGTGCCAGCAGCCAGCAGGGTCAGCCCCAGCATTTT	CASSQQGQPQHF
many	TRBV4-1	TRBJ2-3	TRBD2	TGCGCCAGCTCGCGGGAGTTGATATTGGATACGCAGTATTTT	CASSRELILDTQYF
few	TRBV7-9	TRBJ2-5	.	TGTGCCAGCAGCGCAAGAGGGTCGGAGACCCAGTACTTC	CASSARGSETQYF
few	TRBV29-1	TRBJ2-7	TRBD1	TGCAGCATTCGGACAGGGGAGCAGTACTTC	CSIRTGEQYF
.	TRBV4-1	TRBJ2-3	TRBD1	TGCGCCAGCAGCCAAGCCCCCGGACAGGGTGGAAAACGAGATACGCAGTATTTT	CASSQAPGQGGKRDTQYF
many	TRBV19	TRBJ2-5	.	TGTGCCAGTAGTATAGCGGCGAAACTAGGATCAGAGACCCAGTACTTC	CASSIAAKLGSETQYF
.	TRBV20-1	TRBJ2-1	TRBD2	TGCAGTGCTGCCCACACTAGCGGGGCTAACAATGAGCAGTTCTTC	CSAAHTSGANNEQFF
.	TRBV27	TRBJ2-3	TRBD2	TGTGCCAGCAGTTTCCTTACTAGCGGGAGGACTACAGATACGCAGTATTTT	CASSFLTSGRTTDTQYF
.	TRBV29-1	TRBJ2-1	.	TGCAGCGGAGAGCCTTATCGGGGCAATGAGCAGTTCTTC	CSGEPYRGNEQFF
few	TRBV3-1	TRBJ2-3	TRBD2	TGTGCCAGCAGCCGACTTATAACTAGCGGGAGAGGAAAGGTAGATACGCAGTATTTT	CASSRLITSGRGKVDTQYF
.	TRBV18	TRBJ1-1	TRBD1	TGTGCCAGCTCACCACGTCCCGGACAGGCTGAAGCTTTCTTT	CASSPRPGQAEAFF
many	TRBV2	TRBJ2-5	.	TGTGCCAGCACTAATGGTCGGGCCCAGTACTTC	CASTNGRAQYF
.	TRBV30	TRBJ2-7	TRBD2	TGTGCCTGGGCCGGGACTAGCGGGAGTCTGAGCCCGAGCGAGCAGTACTTC	CAWAGTSGSLSPSEQYF
once	TRBV12-3/TRBV12-4	TRBJ2-3	.	TGTGCCTGCAGTTTAGGGTCGAGAGCTGGCACAGATACGCAGTATTTT	CACSLGSRAGTDTQYF
.	TRBV12-3/TRBV12-4	TRBJ2-3	.	TGTGCCAGCATGGAGGCAGATACGCAATATTTT	CASMEADTQYF
.	TRBV12-3/TRBV12-4	TRBJ1-5	.	TGTGCCAGCAGTTTCGGGGGATCCGATCAGCCCCAGCATTTT	CASSFGGSDQPQHF
many	TRBV28	TRBJ2-7	TRBD2	TGTGCCAGCAGCAACGGGGGGATAACCTACGAGCAGTACTTC	CASSNGGITYEQYF
.	TRBV5-1	TRBJ1-1	.	TGCGCCAGCAGCTTGAGAGGGGAGAACACTGAAGCTTTCTTT	CASSLRGENTEAFF
few	TRBV6-2/TRBV6-3	TRBJ2-7	TRBD2	TGTGCCGGCAGCCGAGCGGGAGGGTTTTACGAGCAGTACTTC	CAGSRAGGFYEQYF
many	TRBV5-1	TRBJ2-7	.	TGCGCCAGCAGCCAGACCTGGACGTCGACGTACGAGCAGTACTTC	CASSQTWTSTYEQYF
.	TRBV29-1	TRBJ2-3	.	TGCAGCCCCCCCCGCCTCGGGTCGCGGGGGCTAAAAAGCACAGATACGCAGTATTTT	CSPPRLGSRGLKSTDTQYF
many	TRBV28	TRBJ2-7	.	TGTGCCAGCAGCACCCCGGAAAGAGGCGAGCAGTACTTC	CASSTPERGEQYF
.	TRBV7-9	TRBJ1-4	TRBD1	TGTACCAGCAGCTTAGAAGGGGGCGCGGCCCTTGGAGAAAAACTGTTTTTT	CTSSLEGGAALGEKLFF
many	TRBV20-1	TRBJ1-2	TRBD1	TGCAGTGCTAGAGGAGGATCGGGACAGGTCAACTATGGCTACACCTTC	CSARGGSGQVNYGYTF
.	TRBV6-5	TRBJ2-1	.	TGTGCCAGCAGCTCCCAAGGGGCCAATGAGCAGTTCTTC	CASSSQGANEQFF
.	TRBV6-6	TRBJ2-7	.	TGTGCCAGCGGACAACAGGGCTACGAGCAGTACTTC	CASGQQGYEQYF
.	TRBV15	TRBJ1-2	.	TGTGCCACCAGCAGATCCCCCGCAGTCGGTCTCTATGGCTACACCTTC	CATSRSPAVGLYGYTF
many	TRBV28	TRBJ2-3	.	TGTGCCAGCAGGGCAGGGTCTGATACGCAGTATTTT	CASRAGSDTQYF
.	TRBV20-1	TRBJ1-4	.	TGCAGTGCTCTAACGACTCCGGGACCCACTAATGAAAAACTGTTTTTT	CSALTTPGPTNEKLFF
.	TRBV12-3/TRBV12-4	TRBJ2-7	.	TGTGCCAGCACCCTATCGACGGGCAGCCTGAGCTCCTACGAGCAGTACTTC	CASTLSTGSLSSYEQYF
.	TRBV5-1	TRBJ2-7	TRBD1	TGCGCCAGCAGCTTGGGAGCCGGGACAGCCGTCTACGAGCAGTACTTC	CASSLGAGTAVYEQYF
.	TRBV5-1	TRBJ2-5	TRBD1	TGCGCCAGCAGCCCGCGACAGGGGCCAGAGACCCAGTACTTC	CASSPRQGPETQYF
many	TRBV20-1	TRBJ2-5	TRBD2	TGCAGTGCTAGACTAGCGGGAGGTGGAGAGACCCAGTACTTC	CSARLAGGGETQYF